Below are 20 T cell receptor beta chains sequenced from a single sample in a study of monozygotic twins with inflammatory bowel disease. TCRdb reprocessed the 5' RACE reads; each CDR3 protein has one entry and no DNA is given. The sample's table shows 350,000 to 400,000 distinct CDR3 sequences. The sample taken for sequencing was blood. The receptors derive from a human donor with ulcerative colitis or Crohn's disease, or a healthy co-twin of an affected twin (not recorded which).

The chain employs TRBV7-9 and TRBJ2-7; TCRdb lists TRBD2, though no DNA is available to test this call. Looked up from germline, CDR1 is SEHNR and CDR2 is FQNEAQ (reference sequence). The CDR3 has 15 residues. The CDR3: CASSFAAGQPYEQYF.

The V and J genes are TRBV27 and TRBJ2-1; TCRdb's D gene call, TRBD1, goes unchecked for lack of DNA. CDR3 length equals 17 residues. Germline CDR1 MNHEY, CDR2 SMNVEV (reference sequence). CDR3 sequence: CASSPLVTSSSYNEQFF.

The rearrangement links TRBV4-2 to TRBJ2-2; checking the TCRdb D call of TRBD2 is not possible without DNA. Germline V gives CDR1 LGHNA, CDR2 YNFKEQ. This CDR3 region has 16 residues. The CDR3 is CASSQGDSGSTGELFF.

The genes are TRBV5-4 and TRBJ2-1; without DNA, the TCRdb call of TRBD2 cannot be checked. Germline assignment: CDR1 SGHNT and CDR2 YYREEE (reference sequence). The CDR3 consists of 16 residues. CDR3: CASSAGGPVSYNEQFF. Combining the CDR3 with reference TRBV5-4 and TRBJ2-1 gives the whole variable domain ETGVTQSPTHLIKTRGQQVTLRCSSQSGHNTVSWYQQALGQGPQFIFQYYREEENGRGNFPPRFSGLQFPNYSSELNVNALELDDSALYLCASSAGGPVSYNEQFFGPGTRLTVL.

The J gene is TRBJ1-4, the V gene TRBV12-3 or TRBV12-4. The CDR3 is 15 amino acids. The CDR3 protein is CASTFDPATNEKLFF.

This rearrangement joins TRBV24-1 to TRBJ2-3; the D call from TCRdb, TRBD2, cannot be confirmed without DNA. Germline lookup yields CDR1 KGHDR and CDR2 SFDVKD. The CDR3 covers 16 residues. The chain's CDR3 is CATSDGKRGSTDTQYF.

The chain has TRBV6-1 and TRBJ2-4. The CDR3 totals 15 residues. CDR1 is MNHNS and CDR2 is SASEGT in the germline V gene. CDR3 region: CASSPKQPPKNIQYF.

V is TRBV10-3 and J is TRBJ2-3; the TCRdb D gene call, TRBD2, has no DNA to confirm it. Germline V gene data show CDR1 as ENHRY and CDR2 as SYGVKD. The CDR3 consists of 17 residues. This CDR3 reads CAISVAGGGTSTDTQYF.

V and J are TRBV19 and TRBJ2-1; TCRdb outputs TRBD2, but without DNA this stays unchecked. Germline lookup yields CDR1 LNHDA and CDR2 SQIVND (reference sequence). The CDR3 has 15 residues. The CDR3 spells CASSISGGLYNEQFF. Full variable domain (remainder filled in from reference TRBV19 and TRBJ2-1): DGGITQSPKYLFRKEGQNVTLSCEQNLNHDAMYWYRQDPGQGLRLIYYSQIVNDFQKGDIAEGYSVSREKKESFPLTVTSAQKNPTAFYLCASSISGGLYNEQFFGPGTRLTVL.

This chain joins TRBV6-1 and TRBJ2-2; TCRdb's D call of TRBD2 is untestable without DNA. This CDR3 region has 16 residues. Germline CDR1 MNHNS, CDR2 SASEGT. This CDR3 reads CASRNPSGSNTGELFF.

The chain combines TRBV28 with TRBJ1-5. This CDR3 is built from 11 residues. CDR1 is MDHEN and CDR2 is SYDVKM in the germline V gene. CDR3 loop: CASSSPQPQHF. Variable domain in full (rest from reference TRBV28 and TRBJ1-5): DVKVTQSSRYLVKRTGEKVFLECVQDMDHENMFWYRQDPGLGLRLIYFSYDVKMKEKGDIPEGYSVSREKKERFSLILESASTNQTSMYLCASSSPQPQHFGDGTRLSIL.

CDR3 region: CASSPETRTVLLGKLFF. The chain recombines TRBV27 with TRBJ1-4; as DNA is missing, the TRBD1 call by TCRdb cannot be tested. This CDR3 has 17 amino acids. Looked up from germline, CDR1 is MNHEY and CDR2 is SMNVEV (reference sequence).

This chain uses TRBV6-2 or TRBV6-3 with TRBJ2-1. The germline V gene encodes CDR1 MNHEY and CDR2 SVGEGT. The CDR3 has 12 residues. The CDR3 sequence is CASSYPGGEQFF.

The chain carries TRBV5-4 and TRBJ2-3; TCRdb names TRBD2, which stays unverified in the absence of DNA. The CDR3 sequence is 15 residues long. Germline lookup yields CDR1 SGHNT and CDR2 YYREEE (reference sequence). CDR3 in amino acids: CASTLSRTATDTQYF. The whole variable domain, filled in from reference TRBV5-4 and TRBJ2-3, reads ETGVTQSPTHLIKTRGQQVTLRCSSQSGHNTVSWYQQALGQGPQFIFQYYREEENGRGNFPPRFSGLQFPNYSSELNVNALELDDSALYLCASTLSRTATDTQYFGPGTRLTVL.

The rearrangement links TRBV30 to TRBJ1-4; TCRdb's assignment of TRBD1 cannot be checked, as there is no DNA. The length of the CDR3 is 18 residues. Germline V gene data show CDR1 as GTSNPN and CDR2 as SVGIG (reference sequence). CDR3 in amino acids: CAWSPGVGVVVTNEKLFF.

The chain is built from TRBV5-6 and TRBJ2-3; TCRdb's D call, TRBD2, is unchecked because there is no DNA. Germline values: CDR1 SGHDT, CDR2 YYEEEE. The CDR3 extends over 15 amino acids. CDR3 region: CASSTQRESTDTQYF.

The rearrangement links TRBV27 to TRBJ2-1; the TCRdb D gene call, TRBD1, has no DNA to confirm it. The CDR3 spans 12 residues. Looked up from germline, CDR1 is MNHEY and CDR2 is SMNVEV (reference sequence). This chain's CDR3 is CATSWAGDVQFF.

The chain employs TRBV3-1 and TRBJ1-1; TCRdb proposes TRBD1, but this gene call is untestable without DNA. CDR3 length: 15 amino acids. Germline loops: CDR1 LGHDT, CDR2 YNNKEL (reference sequence). The CDR3 sequence: CASSLEYRAATEAFF.

J is TRBJ2-1 and V is TRBV9; the TCRdb call, TRBD1, lacks DNA for checking. The CDR3 totals 17 residues. CDR1 and CDR2 (germline): SGDLS, YYNGEE. The CDR3 protein is CASSVETGGSSYNEQFF. Supplemented by reference TRBV9 and TRBJ2-1, the full variable domain reads DSGVTQTPKHLITATGQRVTLRCSPRSGDLSVYWYQQSLDQGLQFLIQYYNGEERAKGNILERFSAQQFPDLHSELNLSSLELGDSALYFCASSVETGGSSYNEQFFGPGTRLTVL.

CDR3 loop: CASETSGANYNEQFF. The rearrangement links TRBV10-2 to TRBJ2-1; the D call from TCRdb, TRBD1, cannot be confirmed without DNA. Germline V gene data show CDR1 as WSHSY and CDR2 as SAAADI. The CDR3 spans 15 residues.